This T cell receptor beta chain was recorded in a study of cytomegalovirus exposure and HLA in healthy donors. PCR was performed using 60 Vbeta and 13 Jbeta primers. Data came from immunoSEQ multiplex PCR; TCRdb stores just in-frame clones and leaves some out. Of 190,000 or so clones in the sample, approximately 80% were seen once. In this sample, this clone turned up a few times. The sample comprised PBMCs. This sequence was found in a boy aged 5-17 years in good health and CMV-seronegative.

Here the CDR3 reads CASSGPTGDSHEQYF. The CDR3 coding sequence is TGTGCCAGCAGTGGACCGACAGGTGACTCTCACGAGCAGTACTTC. The chain carries TRBV6-1 and TRBJ2-7; D is possibly TRBD1 (6 bases). Germline CDR1 MNHNS, CDR2 SASEGT. This CDR3 contains 15 residues. Trimming pared 4 bases from V and 5 bases from J, leaving 18 bases between.